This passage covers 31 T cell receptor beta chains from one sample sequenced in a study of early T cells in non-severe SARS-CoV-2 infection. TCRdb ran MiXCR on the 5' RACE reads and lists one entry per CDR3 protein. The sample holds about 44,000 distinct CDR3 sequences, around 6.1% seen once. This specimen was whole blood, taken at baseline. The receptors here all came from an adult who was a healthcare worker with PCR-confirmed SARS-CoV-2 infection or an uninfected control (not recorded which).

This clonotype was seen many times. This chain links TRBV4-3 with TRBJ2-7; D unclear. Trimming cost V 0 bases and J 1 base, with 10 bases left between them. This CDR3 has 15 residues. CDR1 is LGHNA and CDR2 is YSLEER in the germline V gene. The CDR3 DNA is TGCGCCAGCAGCCAAGAGTTCTCCGGATCCTACGAGCAGTACTTC. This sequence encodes CASSQEFSGSYEQYF.

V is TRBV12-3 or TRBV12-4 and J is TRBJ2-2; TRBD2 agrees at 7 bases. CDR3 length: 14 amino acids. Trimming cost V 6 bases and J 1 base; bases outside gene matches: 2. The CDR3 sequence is CASRGGMNTGELFF. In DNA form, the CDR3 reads TGTGCCAGCAGGGGAGGGATGAACACCGGGGAGCTGTTTTTT.

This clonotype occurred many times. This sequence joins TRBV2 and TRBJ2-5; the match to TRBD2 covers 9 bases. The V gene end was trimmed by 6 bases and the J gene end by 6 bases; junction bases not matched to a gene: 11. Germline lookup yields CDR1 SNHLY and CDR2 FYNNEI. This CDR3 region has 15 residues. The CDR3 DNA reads TGTGCCAGCAGACTAGAAGCGGGGGGCACCAAGACCCAGTACTTC. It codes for CASRLEAGGTKTQYF.

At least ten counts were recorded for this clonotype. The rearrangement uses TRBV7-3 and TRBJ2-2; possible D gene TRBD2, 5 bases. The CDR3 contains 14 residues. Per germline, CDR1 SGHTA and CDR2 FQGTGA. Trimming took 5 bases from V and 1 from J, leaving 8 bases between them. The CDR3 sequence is CASSPGLNTGELFF. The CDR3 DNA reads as TGTGCCAGCAGCCCCGGACTGAACACCGGGGAGCTGTTTTTT.

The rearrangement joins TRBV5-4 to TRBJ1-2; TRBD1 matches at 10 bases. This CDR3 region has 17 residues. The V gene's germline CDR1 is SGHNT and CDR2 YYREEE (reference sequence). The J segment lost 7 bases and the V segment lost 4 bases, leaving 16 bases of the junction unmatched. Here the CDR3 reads CASSLRTGGILLGGYTF. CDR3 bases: TGTGCCAGCAGCCTTAGGACAGGGGGTATCTTACTTGGTGGCTACACCTTC.

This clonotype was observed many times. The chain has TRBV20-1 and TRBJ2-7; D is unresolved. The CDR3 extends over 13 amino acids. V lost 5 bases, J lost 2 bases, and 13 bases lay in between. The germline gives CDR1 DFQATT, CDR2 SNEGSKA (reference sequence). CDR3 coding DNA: TGCAGTGCTCCAAAGGCGACGACCTACGAGCAGTACTTC. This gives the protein CSAPKATTYEQYF.

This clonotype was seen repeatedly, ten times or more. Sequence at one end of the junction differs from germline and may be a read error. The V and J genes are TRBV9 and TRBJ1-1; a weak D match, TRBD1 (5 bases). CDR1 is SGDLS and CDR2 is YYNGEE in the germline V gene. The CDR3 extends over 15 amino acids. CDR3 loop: CASSARREDLTEAFF. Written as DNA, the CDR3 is TGTGCCAGCAGCGCCCGCAGGGAGGATTTGACTGAAGCCTTCTTT.

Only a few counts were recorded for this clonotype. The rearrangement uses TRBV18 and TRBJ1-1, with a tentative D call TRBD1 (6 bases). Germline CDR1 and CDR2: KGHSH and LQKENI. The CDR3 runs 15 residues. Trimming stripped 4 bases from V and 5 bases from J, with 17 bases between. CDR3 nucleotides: TGTGCCAGCTCACGGACAGACAGACCCGAAACTGAAGCTTTCTTT. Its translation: CASSRTDRPETEAFF.

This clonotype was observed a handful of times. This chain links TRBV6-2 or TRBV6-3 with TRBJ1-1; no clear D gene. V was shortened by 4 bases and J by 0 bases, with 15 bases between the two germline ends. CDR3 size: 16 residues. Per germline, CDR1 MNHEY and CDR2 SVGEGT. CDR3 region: CASSWVRETLNTEAFF. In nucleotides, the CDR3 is TGTGCCAGCAGTTGGGTTAGAGAGACCTTGAACACTGAAGCTTTCTTT.

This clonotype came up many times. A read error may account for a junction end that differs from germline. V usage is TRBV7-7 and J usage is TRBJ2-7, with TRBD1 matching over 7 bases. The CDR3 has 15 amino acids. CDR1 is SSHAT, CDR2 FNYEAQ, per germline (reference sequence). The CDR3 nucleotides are TGTGCTAGCAGCTTTCGACAGGGAATGGGCTACGAGCAGTACTTC. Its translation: CASSFRQGMGYEQYF.

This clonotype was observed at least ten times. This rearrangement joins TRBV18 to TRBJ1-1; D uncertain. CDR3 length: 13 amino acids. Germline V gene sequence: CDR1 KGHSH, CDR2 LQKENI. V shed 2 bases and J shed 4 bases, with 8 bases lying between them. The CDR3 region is CASSPDKGTEAFF. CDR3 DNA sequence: TGTGCCAGCTCACCAGATAAAGGCACTGAAGCTTTCTTT.

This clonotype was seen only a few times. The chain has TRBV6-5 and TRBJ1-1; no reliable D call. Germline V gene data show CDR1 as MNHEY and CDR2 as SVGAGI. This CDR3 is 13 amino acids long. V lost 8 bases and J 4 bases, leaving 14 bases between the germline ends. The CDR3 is CASERNYGTEAFF. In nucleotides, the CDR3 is TGTGCCAGCGAAAGGAATTATGGCACTGAAGCTTTCTTT.

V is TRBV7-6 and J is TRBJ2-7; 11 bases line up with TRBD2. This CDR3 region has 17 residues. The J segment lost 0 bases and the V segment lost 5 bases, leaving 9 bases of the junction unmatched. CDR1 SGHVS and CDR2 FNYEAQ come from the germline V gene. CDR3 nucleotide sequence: TGTGCCAGCAGCAAAGGACTAGCGGGTGCATACTCCTACGAGCAGTACTTC. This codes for CASSKGLAGAYSYEQYF.

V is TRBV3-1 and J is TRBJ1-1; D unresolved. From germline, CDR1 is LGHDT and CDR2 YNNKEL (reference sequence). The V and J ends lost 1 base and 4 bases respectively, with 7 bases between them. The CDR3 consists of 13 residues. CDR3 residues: CASSQAGFTEAFF. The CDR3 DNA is TGTGCCAGCAGCCAAGCAGGATTCACTGAAGCTTTCTTT. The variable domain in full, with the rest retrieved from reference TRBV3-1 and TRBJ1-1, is DTAVSQTPKYLVTQMGNDKSIKCEQNLGHDTMYWYKQDSKKFLKIMFSYNNKELIINETVPNRFSPKSPDKAHLNLHINSLELGDSAVYFCASSQAGFTEAFFGQGTRLTVV.

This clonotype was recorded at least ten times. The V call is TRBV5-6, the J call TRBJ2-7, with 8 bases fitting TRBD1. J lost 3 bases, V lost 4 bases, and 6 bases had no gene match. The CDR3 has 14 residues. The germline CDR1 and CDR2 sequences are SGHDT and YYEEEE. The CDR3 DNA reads TGTGCCAGCAGCCCGGGGACAGGACTCTACGAGCAGTACTTC. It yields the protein CASSPGTGLYEQYF.

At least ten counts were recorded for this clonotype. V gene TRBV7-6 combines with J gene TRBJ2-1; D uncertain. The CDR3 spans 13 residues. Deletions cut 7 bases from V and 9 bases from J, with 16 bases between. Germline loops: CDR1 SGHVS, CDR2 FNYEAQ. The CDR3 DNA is TGTGCCAGCACGCAACAGACGAACGGTGAGCAGTTCTTC. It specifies CASTQQTNGEQFF.

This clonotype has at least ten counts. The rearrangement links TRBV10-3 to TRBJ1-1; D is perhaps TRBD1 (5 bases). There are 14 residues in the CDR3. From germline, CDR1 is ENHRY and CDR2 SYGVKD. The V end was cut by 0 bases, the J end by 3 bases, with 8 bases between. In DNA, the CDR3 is TGTGCCATCAGTGAGTCGGGGGATTACACTGAAGCTTTCTTT. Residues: CAISESGDYTEAFF.

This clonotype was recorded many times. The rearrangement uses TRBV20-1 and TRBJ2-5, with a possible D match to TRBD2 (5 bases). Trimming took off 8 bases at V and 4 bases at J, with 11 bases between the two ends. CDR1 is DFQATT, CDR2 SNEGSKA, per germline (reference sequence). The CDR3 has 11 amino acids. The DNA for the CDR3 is TGCAGTCTCTTACGGGGAGAGACCCAGTACTTC. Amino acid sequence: CSLLRGETQYF.

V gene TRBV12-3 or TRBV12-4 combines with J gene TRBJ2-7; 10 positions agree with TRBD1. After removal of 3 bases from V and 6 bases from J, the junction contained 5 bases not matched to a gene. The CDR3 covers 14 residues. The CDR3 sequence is CASSLRGQGSEQYF. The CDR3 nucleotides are TGTGCCAGCAGTTTGAGGGGACAGGGGAGCGAGCAGTACTTC.

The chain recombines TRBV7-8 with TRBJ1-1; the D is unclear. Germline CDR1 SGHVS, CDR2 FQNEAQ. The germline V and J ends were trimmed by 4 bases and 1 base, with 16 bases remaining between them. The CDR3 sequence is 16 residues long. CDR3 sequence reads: CASSSLHTGRNTEAFF. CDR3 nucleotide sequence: TGTGCCAGCAGCTCCCTGCACACCGGGAGGAACACTGAAGCTTTCTTT.

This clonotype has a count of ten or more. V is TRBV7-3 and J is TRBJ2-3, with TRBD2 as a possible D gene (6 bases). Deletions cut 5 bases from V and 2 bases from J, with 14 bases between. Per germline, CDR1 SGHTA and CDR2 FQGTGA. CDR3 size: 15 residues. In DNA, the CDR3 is TGTGCCAGCAGCACCGCCGGGGGTTCCACAGATACGCAGTATTTT. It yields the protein CASSTAGGSTDTQYF.

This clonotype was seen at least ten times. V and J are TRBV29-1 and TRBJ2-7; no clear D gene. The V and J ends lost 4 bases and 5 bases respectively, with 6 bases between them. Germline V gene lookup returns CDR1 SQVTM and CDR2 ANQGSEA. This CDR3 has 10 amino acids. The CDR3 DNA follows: TGCAGCGTTGTACAACACGAGCAGTACTTC. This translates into CSVVQHEQYF.

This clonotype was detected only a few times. The CDR3 loop is CASSLAGGPYEQYF. The CDR3 DNA reads as TGTGCCAGCAGTTTAGCGGGAGGGCCCTACGAGCAGTACTTC. V and J are TRBV12-3 or TRBV12-4 and TRBJ2-7; TRBD2 aligns across 7 bases. Germline trimming cut 0 bases from V and 2 bases from J; bases unmatched to any gene: 1. The CDR3 spans 14 residues.

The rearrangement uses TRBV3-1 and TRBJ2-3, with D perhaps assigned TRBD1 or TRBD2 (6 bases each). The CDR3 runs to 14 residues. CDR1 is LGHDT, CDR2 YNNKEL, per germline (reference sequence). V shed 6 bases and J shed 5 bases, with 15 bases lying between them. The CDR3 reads CASSFEGGRDTQYF. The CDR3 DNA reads TGTGCCAGCAGTTTTGAGGGGGGCCGAGATACGCAGTATTTT.

This chain's CDR3 is CASSQPTSGQETQYF. CDR3 DNA sequence: TGTGCCAGCAGCCAACCGACTAGCGGACAAGAGACCCAGTACTTC. The chain employs TRBV4-2 and TRBJ2-5; 9 bases are a match to TRBD2. The CDR3 is 15 residues long. CDR1 LGHNA and CDR2 YNFKEQ come from the germline V gene. The V and J ends lost 2 bases and 2 bases, in that order; junction bases with no gene match: 3.

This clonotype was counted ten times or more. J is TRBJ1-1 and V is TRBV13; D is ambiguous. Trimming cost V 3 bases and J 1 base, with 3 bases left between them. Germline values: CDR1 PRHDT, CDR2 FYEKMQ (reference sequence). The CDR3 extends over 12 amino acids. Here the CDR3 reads CASSLRNTEAFF. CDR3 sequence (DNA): TGTGCCAGCAGCTTGAGGAACACTGAAGCTTTCTTT.

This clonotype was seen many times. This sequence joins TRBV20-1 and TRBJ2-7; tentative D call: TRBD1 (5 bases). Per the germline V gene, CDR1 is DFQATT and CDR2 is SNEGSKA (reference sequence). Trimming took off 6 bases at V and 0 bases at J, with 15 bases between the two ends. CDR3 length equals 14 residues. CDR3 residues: CSAQGADYSYEQYF. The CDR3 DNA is TGCAGTGCCCAAGGGGCGGATTACTCCTACGAGCAGTACTTC.

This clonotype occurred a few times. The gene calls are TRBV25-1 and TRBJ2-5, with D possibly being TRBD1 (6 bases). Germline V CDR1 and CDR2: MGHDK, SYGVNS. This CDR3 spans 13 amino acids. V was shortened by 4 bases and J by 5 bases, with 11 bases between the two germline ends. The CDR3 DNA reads TGTGCCAGCAGTGCTGGGGGCGGGGAGACCCAGTACTTC. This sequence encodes CASSAGGGETQYF. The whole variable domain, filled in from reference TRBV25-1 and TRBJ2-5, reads EADIYQTPRYLVIGTGKKITLECSQTMGHDKMYWYQQDPGMELHLIHYSYGVNSTEKGDLSSESTVSRIRTEHFPLTLESARPSHTSQYLCASSAGGGETQYFGPGTRLLVL.

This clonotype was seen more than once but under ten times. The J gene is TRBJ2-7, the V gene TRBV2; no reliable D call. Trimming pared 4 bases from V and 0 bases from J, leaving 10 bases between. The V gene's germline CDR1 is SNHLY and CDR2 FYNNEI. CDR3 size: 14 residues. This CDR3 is CASSVSVSSYEQYF. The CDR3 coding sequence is TGTGCCAGCAGTGTCAGTGTAAGCTCCTACGAGCAGTACTTC.

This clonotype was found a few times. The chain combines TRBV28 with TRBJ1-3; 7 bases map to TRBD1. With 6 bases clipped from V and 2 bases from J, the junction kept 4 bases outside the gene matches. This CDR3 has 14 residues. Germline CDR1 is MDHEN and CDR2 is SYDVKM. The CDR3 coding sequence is TGTGCCAGCAGCCAAGACAGGGCTGGAAACACCATATATTTT. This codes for CASSQDRAGNTIYF.

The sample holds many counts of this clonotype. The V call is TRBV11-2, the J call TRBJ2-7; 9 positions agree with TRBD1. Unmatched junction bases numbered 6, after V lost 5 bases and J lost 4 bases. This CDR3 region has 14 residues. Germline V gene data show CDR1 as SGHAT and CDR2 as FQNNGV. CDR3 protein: CASSRGQGRYEQYF. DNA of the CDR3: TGTGCCAGCAGCCGAGGACAGGGGCGTTACGAGCAGTACTTC.